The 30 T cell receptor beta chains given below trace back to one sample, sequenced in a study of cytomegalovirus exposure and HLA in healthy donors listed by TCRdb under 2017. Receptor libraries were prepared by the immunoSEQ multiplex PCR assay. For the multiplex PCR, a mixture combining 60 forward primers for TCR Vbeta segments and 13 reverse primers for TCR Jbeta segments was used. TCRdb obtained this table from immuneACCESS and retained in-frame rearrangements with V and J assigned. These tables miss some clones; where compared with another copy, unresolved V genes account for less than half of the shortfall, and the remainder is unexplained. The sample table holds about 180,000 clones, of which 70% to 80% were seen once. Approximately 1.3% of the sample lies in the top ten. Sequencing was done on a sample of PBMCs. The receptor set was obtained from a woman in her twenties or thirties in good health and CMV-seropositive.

The DNA of the CDR3 is TGCGCCAGCAGCTCCTTAGCGGCGGAGCACTACAATGAGCAGTTCTTC. Amino acids: CASSSLAAEHYNEQFF. The genes are TRBV5-1 and TRBJ2-1; maybe TRBD2 (6 bases). V dropped 3 bases and J dropped 3 bases, with 16 bases sitting between them. The CDR3 consists of 16 residues. Germline V lookup: CDR1 SGHRS, CDR2 YFSETQ.

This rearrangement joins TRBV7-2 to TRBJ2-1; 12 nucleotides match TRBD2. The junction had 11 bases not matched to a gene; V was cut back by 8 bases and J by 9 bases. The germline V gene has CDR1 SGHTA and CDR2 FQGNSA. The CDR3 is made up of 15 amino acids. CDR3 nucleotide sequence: TGTGCCAGCCGGTCGCCTAGCGGGAGGGCCGTTGAGCAGTTCTTC. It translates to CASRSPSGRAVEQFF.

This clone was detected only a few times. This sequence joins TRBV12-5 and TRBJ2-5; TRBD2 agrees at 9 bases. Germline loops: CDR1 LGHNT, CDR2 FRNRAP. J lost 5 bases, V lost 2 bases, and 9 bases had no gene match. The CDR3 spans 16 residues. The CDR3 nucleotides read TGTGCTAGTGGTTTGTGGCTAGCGGGGCCCGGGGAGACCCAGTACTTC. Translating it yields CASGLWLAGPGETQYF.

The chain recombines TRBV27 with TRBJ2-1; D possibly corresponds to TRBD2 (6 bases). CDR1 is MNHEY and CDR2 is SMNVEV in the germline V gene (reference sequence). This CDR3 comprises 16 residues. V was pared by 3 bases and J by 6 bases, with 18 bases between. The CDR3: CASSFERAGRSNEQFF. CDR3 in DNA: TGTGCCAGCAGTTTCGAGAGAGCCGGGAGAAGCAATGAGCAGTTCTTC.

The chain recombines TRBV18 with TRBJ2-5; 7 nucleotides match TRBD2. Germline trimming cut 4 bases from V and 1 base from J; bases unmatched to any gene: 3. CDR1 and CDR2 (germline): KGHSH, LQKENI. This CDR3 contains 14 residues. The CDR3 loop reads CASSRGLGQETQYF. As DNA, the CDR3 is TGTGCCAGCTCACGAGGACTAGGCCAAGAGACCCAGTACTTC.

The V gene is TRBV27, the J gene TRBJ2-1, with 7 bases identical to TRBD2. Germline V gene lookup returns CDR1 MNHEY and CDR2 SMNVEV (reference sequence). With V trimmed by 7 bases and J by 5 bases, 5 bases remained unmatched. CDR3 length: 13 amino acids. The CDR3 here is CASKWLADNEQFF. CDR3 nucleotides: TGTGCCAGCAAATGGCTAGCGGACAATGAGCAGTTCTTC.

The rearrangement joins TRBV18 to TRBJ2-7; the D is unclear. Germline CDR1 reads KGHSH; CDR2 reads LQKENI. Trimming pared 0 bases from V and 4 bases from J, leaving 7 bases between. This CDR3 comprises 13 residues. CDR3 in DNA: TGTGCCAGCTCACCACCGGCAGGTTACGAGCAGTACTTC. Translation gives CASSPPAGYEQYF.

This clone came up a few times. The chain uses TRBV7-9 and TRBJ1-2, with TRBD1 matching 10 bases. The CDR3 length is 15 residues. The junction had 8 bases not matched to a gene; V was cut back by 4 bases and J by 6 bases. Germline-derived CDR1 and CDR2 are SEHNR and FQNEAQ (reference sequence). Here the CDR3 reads CASSSRDRGMDGYTF. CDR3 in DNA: TGTGCCAGCAGCTCGAGGGACAGGGGAATGGATGGCTACACCTTC.

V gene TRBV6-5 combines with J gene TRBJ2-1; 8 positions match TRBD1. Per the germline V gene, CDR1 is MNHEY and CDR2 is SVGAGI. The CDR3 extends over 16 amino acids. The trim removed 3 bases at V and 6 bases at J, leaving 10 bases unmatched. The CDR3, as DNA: TGTGCCAGCAGTTATCTGGGACAGGTGGATTTCAATGAGCAGTTCTTC. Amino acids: CASSYLGQVDFNEQFF.

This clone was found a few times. CDR3: CASSLGLAGTYEQYF. The CDR3 nucleotides are TGTGCCAGCAGCCTGGGACTAGCGGGCACCTACGAGCAGTACTTC. The rearrangement joins TRBV11-2 to TRBJ2-7; 12 nucleotides match TRBD2. This CDR3 has 15 residues. Trimming at V came to 5 bases and at J to 2 bases, leaving 4 bases not matched to a gene. Germline V lookup: CDR1 SGHAT, CDR2 FQNNGV.

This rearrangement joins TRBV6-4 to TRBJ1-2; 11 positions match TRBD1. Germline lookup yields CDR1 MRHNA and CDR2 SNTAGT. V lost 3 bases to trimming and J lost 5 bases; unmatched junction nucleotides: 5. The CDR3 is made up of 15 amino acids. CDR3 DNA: TGTGCCAGCAGTGAGGCCGGGACAGGGGGTTATGGCTACACCTTC. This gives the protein CASSEAGTGGYGYTF.

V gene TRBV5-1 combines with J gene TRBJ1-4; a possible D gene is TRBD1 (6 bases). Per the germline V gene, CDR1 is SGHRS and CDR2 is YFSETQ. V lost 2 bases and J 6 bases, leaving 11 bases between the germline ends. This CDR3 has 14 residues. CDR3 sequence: CASSFGRGDEKLFF. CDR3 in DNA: TGCGCCAGCAGCTTTGGCAGGGGTGATGAAAAACTGTTTTTT.

CDR3: CASSLLRGGEKLFF. The CDR3 DNA reads TGTGCCAGCAGCTTATTAAGGGGGGGCGAAAAACTGTTTTTT. The rearrangement uses TRBV7-2 and TRBJ1-4; D is possibly TRBD1 (6 bases). The V gene lost 2 bases and the J gene lost 8 bases, with 12 bases spanning the gap. Germline lookup yields CDR1 SGHTA and CDR2 FQGNSA. The CDR3 loop spans 14 amino acids.

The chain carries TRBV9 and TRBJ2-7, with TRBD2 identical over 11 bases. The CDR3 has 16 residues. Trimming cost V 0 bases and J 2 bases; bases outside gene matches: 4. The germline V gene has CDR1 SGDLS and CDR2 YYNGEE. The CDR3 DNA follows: TGTGCCAGCAGCGTAGGGCTAGCGGGAGGCACCTACGAGCAGTACTTC. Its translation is CASSVGLAGGTYEQYF.

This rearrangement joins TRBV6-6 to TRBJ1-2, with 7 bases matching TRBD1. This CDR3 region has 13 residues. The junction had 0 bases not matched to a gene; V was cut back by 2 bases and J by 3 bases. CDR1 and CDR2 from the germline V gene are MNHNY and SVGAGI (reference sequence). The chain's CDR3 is CASSYTGDYGYTF. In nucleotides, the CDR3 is TGTGCCAGCAGTTACACAGGGGACTATGGCTACACCTTC.

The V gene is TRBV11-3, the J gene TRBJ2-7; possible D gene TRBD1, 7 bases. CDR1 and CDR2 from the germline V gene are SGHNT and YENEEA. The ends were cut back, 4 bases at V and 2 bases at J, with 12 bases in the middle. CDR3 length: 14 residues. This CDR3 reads CASSSQGGAYEQYF. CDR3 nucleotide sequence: TGTGCCAGCAGCTCGCAGGGGGGTGCCTACGAGCAGTACTTC. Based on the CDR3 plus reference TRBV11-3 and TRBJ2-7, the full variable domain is EAGVVQSPRYKIIEKKQPVAFWCNPISGHNTLYWYLQNLGQGPELLIRYENEEAVDDSQLPKDRFSAERLKGVDSTLKIQPAELGDSAVYLCASSSQGGAYEQYFGPGTRLTVT.

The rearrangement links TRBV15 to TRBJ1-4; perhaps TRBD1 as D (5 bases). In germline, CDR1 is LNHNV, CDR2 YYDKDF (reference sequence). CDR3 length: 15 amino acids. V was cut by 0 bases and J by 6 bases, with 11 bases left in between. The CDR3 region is CATSRDGDFDEKLFF. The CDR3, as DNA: TGTGCCACCAGCAGAGATGGGGACTTTGATGAAAAACTGTTTTTT.

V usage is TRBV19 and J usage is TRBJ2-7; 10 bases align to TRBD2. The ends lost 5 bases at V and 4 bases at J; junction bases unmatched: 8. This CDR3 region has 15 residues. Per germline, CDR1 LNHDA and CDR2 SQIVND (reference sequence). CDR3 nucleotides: TGTGCCAGTAGTCCCTCAGCGGGAGGGTCTTACGAGCAGTACTTC. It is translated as CASSPSAGGSYEQYF.

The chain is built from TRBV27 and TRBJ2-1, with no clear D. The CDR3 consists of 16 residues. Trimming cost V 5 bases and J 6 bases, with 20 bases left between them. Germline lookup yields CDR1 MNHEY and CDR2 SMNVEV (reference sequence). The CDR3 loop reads CASSSRRWAVGNEQFF. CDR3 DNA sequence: TGTGCCAGCAGTAGCCGCCGATGGGCTGTGGGCAATGAGCAGTTCTTC.

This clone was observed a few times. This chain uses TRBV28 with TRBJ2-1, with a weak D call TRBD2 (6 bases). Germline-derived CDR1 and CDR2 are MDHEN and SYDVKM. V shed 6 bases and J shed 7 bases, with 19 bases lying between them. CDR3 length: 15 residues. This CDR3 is CASRSLAGSPNEQFF. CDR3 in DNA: TGTGCCAGCAGGAGCCTGGCGGGGAGCCCTAATGAGCAGTTCTTC. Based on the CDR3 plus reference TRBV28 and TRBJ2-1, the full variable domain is DVKVTQSSRYLVKRTGEKVFLECVQDMDHENMFWYRQDPGLGLRLIYFSYDVKMKEKGDIPEGYSVSREKKERFSLILESASTNQTSMYLCASRSLAGSPNEQFFGPGTRLTVL.

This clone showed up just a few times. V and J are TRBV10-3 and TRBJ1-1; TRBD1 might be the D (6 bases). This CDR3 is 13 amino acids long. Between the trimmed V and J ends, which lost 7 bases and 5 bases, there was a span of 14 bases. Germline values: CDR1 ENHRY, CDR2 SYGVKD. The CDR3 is CAITSTGITEAFF. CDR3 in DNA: TGTGCCATCACTTCCACAGGGATAACTGAAGCTTTCTTT.

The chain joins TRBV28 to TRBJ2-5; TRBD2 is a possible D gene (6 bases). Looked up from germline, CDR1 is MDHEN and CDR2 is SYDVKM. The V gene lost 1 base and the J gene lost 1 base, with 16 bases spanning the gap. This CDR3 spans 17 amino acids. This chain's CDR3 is CASSLSQGGTAQETQYF. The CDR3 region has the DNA TGTGCCAGCAGTTTATCCCAGGGCGGGACCGCCCAAGAGACCCAGTACTTC.

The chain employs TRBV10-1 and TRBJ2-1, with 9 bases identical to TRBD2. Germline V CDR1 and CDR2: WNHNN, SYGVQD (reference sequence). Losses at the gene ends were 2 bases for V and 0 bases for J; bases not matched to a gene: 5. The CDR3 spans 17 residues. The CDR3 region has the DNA TGCGCCAGCAGTGAGGGTAGCGGGAGTAGCTCCTACAATGAGCAGTTCTTC. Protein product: CASSEGSGSSSYNEQFF.

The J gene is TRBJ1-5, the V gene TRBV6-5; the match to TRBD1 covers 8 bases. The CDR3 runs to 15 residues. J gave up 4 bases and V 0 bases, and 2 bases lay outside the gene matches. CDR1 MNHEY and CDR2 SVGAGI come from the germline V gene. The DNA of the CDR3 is TGTGCCAGCAGTTACTCGACAGGGGCGAATCAGCCCCAGCATTTT. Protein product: CASSYSTGANQPQHF.

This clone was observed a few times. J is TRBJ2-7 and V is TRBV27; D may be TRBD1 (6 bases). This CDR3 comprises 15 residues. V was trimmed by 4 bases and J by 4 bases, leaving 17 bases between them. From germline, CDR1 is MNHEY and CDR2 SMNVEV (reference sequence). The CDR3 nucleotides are TGTGCCAGCAGTTCCGGCAGGGGTAGGGGTTACGAGCAGTACTTC. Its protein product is CASSSGRGRGYEQYF.

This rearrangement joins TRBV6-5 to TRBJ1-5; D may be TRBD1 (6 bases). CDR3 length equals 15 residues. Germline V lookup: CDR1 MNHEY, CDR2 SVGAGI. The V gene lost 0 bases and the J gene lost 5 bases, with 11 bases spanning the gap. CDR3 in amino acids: CASSYSGQIDQPQHF. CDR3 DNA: TGTGCCAGCAGTTACTCCGGACAGATAGATCAGCCCCAGCATTTT.

The CDR3, as DNA: TGCGCCAGCAGCCAAGACCCAGGCACCTCTGGGGCCAACGTCCTGACTTTC. Encoded protein: CASSQDPGTSGANVLTF. The chain recombines TRBV4-3 with TRBJ2-6; D remains ambiguous. From germline, CDR1 is LGHNA and CDR2 YSLEER. Trimming pared 0 bases from V and 0 bases from J, leaving 9 bases between. The CDR3 is 17 amino acids.

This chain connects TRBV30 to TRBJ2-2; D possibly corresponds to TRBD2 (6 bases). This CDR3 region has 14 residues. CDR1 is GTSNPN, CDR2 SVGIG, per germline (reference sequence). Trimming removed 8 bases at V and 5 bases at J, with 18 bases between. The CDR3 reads CAGAETRNTGELFF. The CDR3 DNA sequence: TGTGCCGGGGCCGAGACTAGAAATACCGGGGAGCTGTTTTTT.

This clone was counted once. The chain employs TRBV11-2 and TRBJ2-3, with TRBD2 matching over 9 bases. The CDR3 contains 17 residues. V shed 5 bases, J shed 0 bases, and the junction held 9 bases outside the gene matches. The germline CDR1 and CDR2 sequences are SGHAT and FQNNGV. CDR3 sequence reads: CASSPRLAVTSTDTQYF. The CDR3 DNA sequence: TGTGCCAGCAGCCCCCGACTAGCGGTGACTAGCACAGATACGCAGTATTTT.

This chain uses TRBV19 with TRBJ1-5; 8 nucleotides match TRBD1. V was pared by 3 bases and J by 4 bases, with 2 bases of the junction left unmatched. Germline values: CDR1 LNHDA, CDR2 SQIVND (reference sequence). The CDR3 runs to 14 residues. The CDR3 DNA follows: TGTGCCAGTAGTATCCGGACAGGGAATCAGCCCCAGCATTTT. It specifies CASSIRTGNQPQHF.